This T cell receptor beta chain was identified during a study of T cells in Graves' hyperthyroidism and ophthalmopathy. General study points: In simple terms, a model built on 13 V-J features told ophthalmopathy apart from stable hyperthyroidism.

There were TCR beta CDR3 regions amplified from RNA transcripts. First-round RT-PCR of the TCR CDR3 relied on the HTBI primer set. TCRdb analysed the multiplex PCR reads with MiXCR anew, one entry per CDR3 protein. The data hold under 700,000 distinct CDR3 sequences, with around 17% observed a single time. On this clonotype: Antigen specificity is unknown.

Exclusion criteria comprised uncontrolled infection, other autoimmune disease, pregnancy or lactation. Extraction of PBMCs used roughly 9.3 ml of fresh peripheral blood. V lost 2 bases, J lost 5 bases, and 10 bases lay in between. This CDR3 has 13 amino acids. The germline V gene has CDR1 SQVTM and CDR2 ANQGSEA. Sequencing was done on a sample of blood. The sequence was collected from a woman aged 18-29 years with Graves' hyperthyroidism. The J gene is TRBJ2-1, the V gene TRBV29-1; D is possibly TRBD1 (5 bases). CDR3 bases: TGCAGCGTTGAACTTAAGGGGAACAATGAGCAGTTCTTC. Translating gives CSVELKGNNEQFF.